This record looks at one TCR beta chain sequence and its context. Its antigen is unknown. The sample holds no much larger clone one base away, and base qualities are not on file. Library construction relied on the immunoSEQ multiplex PCR assay. For the multiplex PCR, a mixture combining 60 forward primers for TCR Vbeta segments and 13 reverse primers for TCR Jbeta segments was used. Amplification of the CDR3 region of rearranged TCR beta genes was performed with a multiplex PCR assay on genomic DNA. The Illumina HiSeq System was used to sequence the amplified TCR beta libraries as 87-base-pair reads. Under the source paper's analysis protocol: Across the roughly 600 repertoires, a later analysis counted 80 million or so unique TCR beta chains, 8.5 million to 12 million of which were shared by at least two donors. A nearest-neighbor algorithm error-corrected the raw reads and collapsed the reads into unique sequences, merging closely related sequences to remove PCR and sequencing errors. CDR3 sequences were aligned to IMGT reference sequences to assign V, D and J gene segments. For a sequence to be retained, a match of at least six nucleotides was required to both a V gene segment and a J gene segment. Rearrangements were called productive when the CDR3 lacked stop codons and stayed in frame with V and J; all others were non-productive. CDR3 was defined by IMGT convention, running from the second conserved V-encoded cysteine to the conserved J-encoded phenylalanine. The earlier analysis of roughly 590 of the donors excluded sequences that lacked an unambiguous match to a single V gene segment. In an earlier analysis of approximately 550 of the donors, V segments were called functional above 56.7% productive rearrangements and were called segregating when the between-donor standard deviation exceeded 5%. A statistical classification framework was built for diagnosing cytomegalovirus status from the catalog of TCR beta chain sequences. V and J gene assignment, in a later analysis, came from comparing TCR nucleotide sequences with IMGT/GENE-DB human TR gene sequences. The TCRdist pipeline was used in a later analysis to assign CDR3 sequences and most-parsimonious VDJ recombination scenarios. In a later analysis, every TCR beta chain was defined by the combination of its CDR3 amino acid sequence and its V-gene family, and reads without a unique V-gene family were dropped. In a later analysis, nearly 600 highly shared, low-generation-probability nucleotide sequences were removed to address suspected cross-contamination and a sequencing artifact. A later analysis calculated a clonal expansion index for each public chain from normalized within-repertoire ranks of inferred template counts. In a later analysis, generation probabilities were computed using a VDJ recombination model fitted to out-of-frame rearrangements, and the results were checked against IGoR. Hypergeometric tests were used in a later analysis to score TCR-TCR, TCR-HLA and TCR-CMV co-occurrence, with a repertoire-size bias correction applied to the TCR pairs. A later analysis estimated false discovery rates by permuting HLA or CMV assignments 20 times. In a later analysis, co-occurring TCRs were grouped with DBSCAN, and TCRdist sequence similarity was added when clustering was performed within HLA-allele-positive subsets. Co-occurrence clustering excluded repertoires with fewer than 30,000 or more than 120,000 public chains, plus five with anomalous nucleotide sharing. TCRdb took this table from immuneACCESS and kept in-frame rearrangements with V and J called. Such tables lack part of the clones; where checked against another copy, unresolved V genes explain under half of the gap, and the rest is unexplained. Clone size and V and J calls were adopted from that table, with D and trimming inferred from the DNA. The sample has over 150,000 clones on record, roughly 80% of them singletons. Around 5% of the sample belongs to the ten largest clones.

These data originate in a study of cytomegalovirus exposure and HLA in healthy donors (dated 2017 in TCRdb). As for the study more broadly: An earlier analysis of 587 of the donors reported roughly 270 Gb of sequence data and some 100 million unique TCR beta sequences from 190 million or so T cells. Approximately 300 gigabases of sequencing data and around 85 million unique TCR sequences made up an early release that covered fewer than 650 HLA-typed donors. Of the roughly 430 genotyped donors, around 81% fell in the genetic ancestry cluster associated with self-reported Caucasian donors. The study aimed to test whether cataloging public T cell receptors could reveal signatures of past pathogen exposure. The study profiled the T cell repertoires of about 640 subjects by immunosequencing and related them to cytomegalovirus serostatus. Besides the first cohort of roughly 660 subjects, a separate validation cohort made up of roughly 130 different subjects was used. To predict cytomegalovirus infection status, the study combined high-throughput TCR immunosequencing, statistical association of individual TCRs with disease status, and machine learning. To study patterns of TCR occurrence, a later analysis re-analyzed previously published TCR beta repertoires from more than 550 donors and added high-resolution HLA genotyping. Rather than using new phenotypic data, the later analysis identified candidate immune exposures from TCR beta sequences and from how often those sequences occurred across donors. To decide whether each TCR beta V gene segment behaved as functional or pseudogenic, an earlier analysis of approximately 600 of the donors relied on high-throughput TCR beta sequencing. Donor age, sex, ethnicity and CMV serostatus were collected together with the repertoire data. Genome-wide SNP genotypes for about 65% of the 666 donors were used in a later genetic analysis, which treated that subset as a discovery cohort. Every repertoire in the discovery cohort had been generated on one and the same sequencing platform. HLA typing covered class I and class II loci at four-digit resolution. Typing coverage differed by locus: A, B, C, DRB1 and DQB1 were typed in roughly 629-640 donors, DQA1 in roughly 510, DPA1 in 600 to 610, and DPB1 in 472. Roughly 5 DR-DQ haplotypes were handled as single units for association and clustering because linkage in the cohort was strong. Among about 400 genotyped donors of the cohort, an average of around 220,000 unique TCR beta nucleotide sequences was sequenced per donor, of which 15% to 20% were non-productive.

The cohort was made up of about 610 healthy bone marrow donors. At the time of sampling, every cohort member was nominally healthy, though immune exposures that went unrecorded were likely present. The donor was CMV seronegative and belonged to the group of several hundred seronegative cohort members. Each donor provided a peripheral blood sample, and peripheral blood mononuclear cells were used for TCR beta sequencing. Genomic DNA extraction from the blood cell samples was performed with the Qiagen DNeasy Blood Extraction Kit. Counted from cysteine to phenylalanine, this CDR3 has 15 amino acids. The DNA shown is the 45-base CDR3, in frame from base 1. The germline V gene sets CDR1 to SGHRS and CDR2 to YFSETQ. The investigation overall reported the following: Because some donors lacked HLA typing at each locus, the association tests relied only on the typed subset. The presence/absence analyses assumed that sequencing depth was roughly uniform across donors, and that assumption may not be true. In a later analysis, HLA-associated TCR beta chains were found to be more clonally expanded and to have lower generation probabilities than equally common non-associated chains. A cluster of highly shared sequence variants was judged likely to represent a technical artifact of the sequencing pipeline. In a later analysis, TCR association rates were found to vary across HLA loci, with the most associated TCRs seen for DRB1 alleles and the fewest for HLA-C alleles. A further reported finding was that TCR beta sequences accurately predicted the HLA-A and HLA-B alleles for most subjects in the first cohort. At a false discovery rate of 0.05, a later analysis linked roughly 17,000 TCR beta sequences to specific HLA alleles. Several of the top co-occurrence clusters appeared to be linked to parvovirus B19, influenza, CMV and Epstein-Barr virus, according to a later analysis. In both the original and validation cohorts, the classifier was reported to diagnose cytomegalovirus status with high specificity and sensitivity. This cohort had only TCR beta chains sequenced, and the lack of alpha or paired-chain data limited which features could be detected. The authors suggested that the approach could potentially be generalized to other disease states and immunological phenotypes. Correlated functional status among segregating V segments might reflect linkage disequilibrium, but an unknown experimental factor could not be ruled out. Most CMV-associated TCR beta chains appeared to be HLA-restricted in a later analysis, and the HLA associations seemed to be driven largely by CMV exposure. While some public TCRs were present in many individuals, most TCR sequences turned up only very rarely across donors. Immune exposure information for the cohort was limited to CMV serostatus. In an earlier analysis of about 600 of the donors, most TCR beta V segments appeared in productive rearrangements about 87% or about 30% of the time, broadly matching IMGT annotations. An association between a missense DCLRE1C variant and V-gene and J-gene trimming of TCR beta chains was found in a later genetic analysis and replicated in an independent cohort. Some IMGT-functional V segments, including TRBV6-2 and TRBV6-3, could not be told apart with the 87-base-pair reads, so those segments were excluded. When HLA alleles, especially DR and DQ, strongly co-occurred, attributing TCR associations to individual alleles was difficult. According to a later genetic analysis, donors in an Asian-associated ancestry cluster had fewer N-insertions in productive TCRs than the roughly 670-donor mean. Because counts were too low, 15 to 20 rarely observed V segments, including chromosome 9 orphons, were left out of the earlier analysis of about 620 of the donors. The study listed 170 or so TCR beta chains as associated with cytomegalovirus. In vitro tests confirmed that three of the cytomegalovirus-associated TCR beta chains recognize cytomegalovirus antigens.

Sequencing was performed on PBMCs. Recombination joined TRBV5-1 with TRBJ2-5, with 9 junctional bases fitting TRBD2. The J call may be faulty, since TRBJ2-7 better matches the DNA end. The clonotype comes from a young man in good health and CMV-seronegative. The encoded CDR3 is CASSLIAGGSYEQYF. DNA sequence: TGCGCCAGCAGCTTGATTGCGGGGGGGTCCTACGAGCAGTACTTC.